Below, 24 T cell receptor beta chains from the same sample are listed, as sequenced in a study of shared clonotypes between healthy human individuals (TCRdb year 2020). Receptor libraries were prepared by the immunoSEQ multiplex PCR assay. In TCRdb, the immuneACCESS table is reduced to in-frame sequences with V and J assigned. These tables do not hold every clone; where another copy was compared, an unresolved V gene accounts for under half, and the others remain unexplained. The sample records millions of clones, around 90% of which are singletons. Of the sample, 0.14% is held by the ten largest clones. The sequenced sample consisted of naive CD4+ T cells sorted from blood. The sample's cell subset or site label is to be understood as: CD45RA+ positively selected. Source of these receptors: a man aged 18-30 years in good health.

The rearrangement links TRBV6-1 to TRBJ2-5; D possibly corresponds to TRBD2 (5 bases). Germline loops: CDR1 MNHNS, CDR2 SASEGT. Trimming removed 5 bases from V and 5 bases from J, with 15 bases in between. CDR3 size: 14 residues. Here the CDR3 DNA reads TGTGCCAGCAGTTCCCGACCCGGGATGGAGACCCAGTACTTC. Its translation is CASSSRPGMETQYF.

V and J are TRBV30 and TRBJ2-1; D gene ambiguous. The CDR3 totals 11 residues. Germline CDR1 is GTSNPN and CDR2 is SVGIG (reference sequence). V lost 1 base, J lost 9 bases, and 7 bases lay in between. The CDR3 region is CAWSETVEQFF. In DNA, the CDR3 is TGTGCCTGGAGTGAGACGGTTGAGCAGTTCTTC.

A note on this clone: The sample contains more than one DNA sequence encoding this CDR3. The genes are TRBV6-5 and TRBJ2-7, with no clear D. From germline, CDR1 is MNHEY and CDR2 SVGAGI. This CDR3 comprises 11 residues. V was shortened by 6 bases and J by 2 bases, with 5 bases between the two germline ends. The CDR3 loop is CASSNAYEQYF. The DNA for the CDR3 is TGTGCCAGCAGCAACGCCTACGAGCAGTACTTC.

The rearrangement links TRBV7-2 to TRBJ2-1; 15 nucleotides match TRBD2. Germline CDR1 and CDR2: SGHTA and FQGNSA. V shed 5 bases, J shed 3 bases, and the junction held 8 bases outside the gene matches. The length of the CDR3 is 18 residues. CDR3 protein: CASSPPGLAGGGYNEQFF. DNA for the CDR3: TGTGCCAGCAGCCCACCGGGACTAGCGGGAGGCGGCTACAATGAGCAGTTCTTC.

The chain joins TRBV6-5 to TRBJ2-1; D gene unclear. The CDR3 is 15 residues long. Germline values: CDR1 MNHEY, CDR2 SVGAGI. V was clipped by 2 bases and J by 10 bases, with 18 bases between them. This chain's CDR3 is CASSYTLPWRREQFF. DNA for the CDR3: TGTGCCAGCAGTTACACCCTCCCCTGGCGGCGCGAGCAGTTCTTC.

The J gene is TRBJ1-3, the V gene TRBV21-1. TRBV21-1 is reported as a pseudogene. The CDR3 extends over 14 amino acids. The CDR3 spells CASSPLRANGTIYF. In DNA form, the CDR3 reads TGTGCCAGCAGCCCTCTTCGGGCTAATGGCACCATATATTTT.

CDR3 region: CATSNGNQPQHF. As DNA, the CDR3 is TGTGCCACCAGCAACGGGAATCAGCCCCAGCATTTT. This chain links TRBV15 with TRBJ1-5, with D uncertain. Germline V gene data show CDR1 as LNHNV and CDR2 as YYDKDF (reference sequence). V lost 4 bases and J lost 4, with 5 bases in between. This CDR3 has 12 residues. Supplemented by reference TRBV15 and TRBJ1-5, the full variable domain reads DAMVIQNPRYQVTQFGKPVTLSCSQTLNHNVMYWYQQKSSQAPKLLFHYYDKDFNNEADTPDNFQSRRPNTSFCFLDIRSPGLGDTAMYLCATSNGNQPQHFGDGTRLSIL.

This chain joins TRBV7-2 and TRBJ2-1, with D unclear. Trimming pared 1 base from V and 5 bases from J, leaving 18 bases between. CDR3 length equals 17 residues. Germline V gives CDR1 SGHTA, CDR2 FQGNSA. CDR3 residues: CASSLVARRAQNNEQFF. DNA of the CDR3: TGTGCCAGCAGCTTAGTGGCCAGGCGCGCCCAAAACAATGAGCAGTTCTTC.

The genes are TRBV28 and TRBJ2-7; 10 bases agree with TRBD1. V shed 5 bases, J shed 4 bases, and the junction held 5 bases outside the gene matches. This CDR3 comprises 14 residues. The germline V gene has CDR1 MDHEN and CDR2 SYDVKM. The CDR3, as DNA: TGTGCCAGCAGTGGCGGGACAGGGGTATACGAGCAGTACTTC. This encodes CASSGGTGVYEQYF.

For this clone: This sample includes further DNA sequences coding for the same CDR3. As DNA, the CDR3 is TGTGCCAGCAGCTTAGAGATAGGTCAGCCCCAGCATTTT. This codes for CASSLEIGQPQHF. V and J are TRBV7-2 and TRBJ1-5; D is ambiguous. The CDR3 covers 13 residues. Germline assignment: CDR1 SGHTA and CDR2 FQGNSA. The V end lost 1 base, the J end lost 6 bases, and 7 bases lay between the germline ends.

This chain links TRBV7-3 with TRBJ1-1; 11 nucleotides match TRBD1. The CDR3 loop spans 17 amino acids. Germline V CDR1 and CDR2: SGHTA, FQGTGA. The junction had 5 bases not matched to a gene; V was cut back by 1 base and J by 1 base. DNA of the CDR3: TGTGCCAGCAGCTTAAGAGGACAGGGGGCAGGGAACACTGAAGCTTTCTTT. Its translation is CASSLRGQGAGNTEAFF.

V gene TRBV7-2 combines with J gene TRBJ2-5; no reliable D call. CDR3 length: 11 residues. Trimming pared 5 bases from V and 2 bases from J, leaving 3 bases between. Germline loops: CDR1 SGHTA, CDR2 FQGNSA. CDR3 in DNA: TGTGCCAGCAGCAAGCAAGAGACCCAGTACTTC. It encodes CASSKQETQYF.

The rearrangement joins TRBV30 to TRBJ1-1; D unresolved. This CDR3 is 13 amino acids long. Germline V gene sequence: CDR1 GTSNPN, CDR2 SVGIG (reference sequence). Here the CDR3 DNA reads TGTCCCCACCTCGCGCTGGGGAACACTGAAGCTTTCTTT. Amino acids: CPHLALGNTEAFF.

The chain is built from TRBV9 and TRBJ1-6, with D perhaps matching TRBD1 (6 bases). Trimming removed 4 bases from V and 0 bases from J, with 11 bases in between. The CDR3 runs 16 residues. Per the germline V gene, CDR1 is SGDLS and CDR2 is YYNGEE. The CDR3: CASSTGSSSYNSPLHF. The CDR3 DNA sequence: TGTGCCAGCAGCACAGGGTCGAGCTCCTATAATTCACCCCTCCACTTT.

The V gene is TRBV27, the J gene TRBJ1-2, with TRBD1 matching 9 bases. The CDR3 contains 14 residues. The trim removed 5 bases at V and 8 bases at J, leaving 9 bases unmatched. The germline V gene encodes CDR1 MNHEY and CDR2 SMNVEV (reference sequence). This CDR3 reads CASSAGTGTEGYTF. In nucleotides, the CDR3 is TGTGCCAGCAGTGCCGGGACAGGGACGGAAGGCTACACCTTC.

The chain is built from TRBV29-1 and TRBJ2-3; TRBD2 matches at 7 bases. V dropped 5 bases and J dropped 11; count of bases not matched to a gene: 10. The CDR3 has 12 residues. Germline CDR1 is SQVTM and CDR2 is ANQGSEA. CDR3 in DNA: TGCAGCGTTTTTAAGTTGTCTAGCGGGCAGTATTTT. It translates to CSVFKLSSGQYF.

The chain has TRBV30 and TRBJ2-1, with a tentative D call TRBD2 (6 bases). Trimming pared 2 bases from V and 2 bases from J, leaving 13 bases between. Germline loops: CDR1 GTSNPN, CDR2 SVGIG (reference sequence). This CDR3 is 15 amino acids long. The CDR3 here is CAWSRLGSTYNEQFF. The CDR3, as DNA: TGTGCCTGGAGTCGACTAGGGAGCACCTACAATGAGCAGTTCTTC.

This chain links TRBV5-1 with TRBJ1-1, with TRBD1 as a possible D gene (6 bases). Germline CDR1 is SGHRS and CDR2 is YFSETQ. V dropped 4 bases and J dropped 6 bases, with 16 bases sitting between them. The CDR3 extends over 14 amino acids. CDR3 DNA: TGCGCCAGCAGCCACGATGGGGGGGCCCCTGAAGCTTTCTTT. Translated: CASSHDGGAPEAFF.

V usage is TRBV7-6 and J usage is TRBJ1-6, with a possible D match to TRBD1 (6 bases). The germline V gene has CDR1 SGHVS and CDR2 FNYEAQ. The length of the CDR3 is 15 residues. V was trimmed by 5 bases and J by 11 bases, leaving 19 bases between them. CDR3 amino acids: CASSGSQGKGAPLHF. In DNA form, the CDR3 reads TGTGCCAGCAGCGGTTCTCAGGGGAAGGGGGCACCCCTCCACTTT.

DNA of the CDR3: TGTGCCAGCAGTGGATGGGGGACGGGTTATGGCTACACCTTC. Amino acids: CASSGWGTGYGYTF. The rearrangement joins TRBV6-1 to TRBJ1-2; D might be TRBD1 (5 bases). This CDR3 has 14 residues. CDR1 is MNHNS and CDR2 is SASEGT in the germline V gene. The V and J ends lost 4 bases and 5 bases respectively, with 14 bases between them.

This clone was seen a single time. This chain links TRBV5-8 with TRBJ1-5, with D unclear. V was shortened by 6 bases and J by 0 bases, with 13 bases between the two germline ends. There are 15 residues in the CDR3. CDR1 is SGHTS, CDR2 YDEGEE, per germline. CDR3 region: CASNRTRGSNQPQHF. CDR3 bases: TGTGCCAGCAACCGGACGCGGGGTAGCAATCAGCCCCAGCATTTT.

The chain couples TRBV4-1 to TRBJ1-5; unclear D gene. V was shortened by 6 bases and J by 0 bases, with 12 bases between the two germline ends. Germline-derived CDR1 and CDR2 are MGHRA and YSYEKL. The CDR3 has 15 residues. The chain's CDR3 is CASSTEEYSNQPQHF. The CDR3 DNA reads as TGCGCCAGCAGTACAGAGGAGTATAGCAATCAGCCCCAGCATTTT.

The chain links TRBV6-6 to TRBJ1-2; tentatively, D is TRBD1 (5 bases). Between the trimmed V and J ends, which lost 3 bases and 2 bases, there was a span of 10 bases. Germline CDR1 MNHNY, CDR2 SVGAGI (reference sequence). This CDR3 region has 14 residues. CDR3 nucleotides: TGTGCCAGCAGTTATAGCAGGGTCAACTATGGCTACACCTTC. Amino acid sequence: CASSYSRVNYGYTF.

V and J are TRBV7-2 and TRBJ1-3; D not resolved. The CDR3 consists of 18 residues. The ends were cut back, 1 base at V and 2 bases at J, with 18 bases in the middle. Germline V gene data show CDR1 as SGHTA and CDR2 as FQGNSA. Here the CDR3 DNA reads TGTGCCAGCAGCTTAGGCGTTGGGCAATCCAGGCCTGGAAACACCATATATTTT. Protein product: CASSLGVGQSRPGNTIYF.